This is a list of T cell receptor beta chains from one sample in a study of blood T cell repertoires in COVID-19. The protocol was immunoSEQ multiplex PCR, while the TCRdb copy is restricted to in-frame clones and leaves out a portion. The repertoire has roughly 300,000 clones, around 87% of them found once; the top ten carry roughly 7.1%. Sequencing input: peripheral blood. These receptor sequences come from a woman between 50 and 59 years old who had recovered from COVID-19. Each CDR3 is given with its conserved first and last residue. Each record gives: J gene, V gene, clone size, D gene, CDR3 protein, CDR3 DNA. The D gene is left open where the match is weak. Where a row states a size, it is once, few, many or the class of an expanded clone; other rows omit it.

TRBJ2-3 | TRBV5-4 | NA | NA | CASSLRVAGTDTQYF | TGTGCCAGCAGCTTAAGGGTAGCGGGCACAGATACGCAGTATTTT
TRBJ2-1 | TRBV5-4 | NA | TRBD2 | CASSLGLAGNEQFF | TGTGCCAGCAGCCTGGGACTAGCGGGAAATGAGCAGTTCTTC
TRBJ2-3 | TRBV2 | NA | NA | CARGGGTDTQYF | TGTGCCAGGGGGGGTGGCACAGATACGCAGTATTTT
TRBJ2-7 | TRBV19 | NA | NA | CASRPGTDSYEQYF | TGTGCCAGCCGACCCGGGACTGACTCCTACGAGCAGTACTTC
TRBJ2-1 | TRBV11-2 | once | TRBD1 | CASSFDRGPINEQFF | TGTGCCAGCAGCTTTGACAGGGGGCCTATCAATGAGCAGTTCTTC
TRBJ2-3 | TRBV7-2 | NA | TRBD1 | CASRPQGTRTDTQYF | TGTGCCAGCAGGCCACAGGGGACACGCACAGATACGCAGTATTTT
TRBJ2-1 | TRBV7-2 | NA | NA | CASSLKEGDEQFF | TGTGCCAGCAGCCTAAAGGAGGGTGATGAGCAGTTCTTC
TRBJ2-5 | TRBV15 | NA | NA | CATSRESGLGETQYF | TGTGCCACCAGCAGAGAATCGGGACTCGGGGAGACCCAGTACTTC
TRBJ1-2 | TRBV6-2/TRBV6-3 | NA | TRBD1 | CASSRGTGGTYGYTF | TGTGCCAGCAGTCGAGGGACAGGGGGGACCTATGGCTACACCTTC
TRBJ2-5 | TRBV24-1 | NA | TRBD2 | CATSDPPGGVGETQYF | TGTGCCACCAGTGACCCGCCGGGAGGGGTGGGAGAGACCCAGTACTTC
TRBJ1-2 | TRBV9 | NA | NA | CASSPGIQSVYGYTF | TGTGCCAGCAGCCCGGGGATTCAGTCAGTCTATGGCTACACCTTC
TRBJ2-5 | TRBV28 | once | TRBD2 | CASPTAEGTSGGYQETQYF | TGTGCCAGCCCCACGGCGGAGGGAACTAGCGGGGGATACCAAGAGACCCAGTACTTC
TRBJ1-2 | TRBV4-3 | NA | NA | CASSQEGEGHYGYTF | TGCGCCAGCAGCCAAGAAGGGGAAGGGCATTATGGCTACACCTTC
TRBJ1-5 | TRBV28 | NA | TRBD1 | CASSPGGRGLQPQHF | TGTGCCAGCAGCCCCGGGGGCAGGGGGCTTCAGCCCCAGCATTTT
TRBJ2-1 | TRBV9 | NA | TRBD2 | CASSAPYGRGDDEQFF | TGTGCCAGCAGCGCTCCGTACGGGAGGGGGGACGATGAGCAGTTCTTC
TRBJ1-1 | TRBV9 | few | NA | CASSVGTGNTEAFF | TGTGCCAGCAGCGTAGGTACGGGGAACACTGAAGCTTTCTTT
TRBJ2-7 | TRBV5-1 | once | TRBD1 | CASSYRTGGEQYF | TGCGCCAGCAGCTACCGGACAGGGGGGGAGCAGTACTTC
TRBJ2-5 | TRBV5-8 | NA | TRBD2 | CASSLGGGGQETQYF | TGTGCCAGCAGTTTGGGCGGGGGAGGACAAGAGACCCAGTACTTC
TRBJ2-3 | TRBV5-4 | NA | NA | CASSLGLQRVRADTQYF | TGTGCCAGCAGCTTGGGGCTCCAGCGGGTGAGGGCAGATACGCAGTATTTT
TRBJ2-7 | TRBV9 | few | NA | CASSVGSGTKQYF | TGTGCCAGCAGCGTAGGTTCCGGGACAAAGCAGTACTTC
TRBJ2-3 | TRBV18 | NA | TRBD1 | CASSPLGQGITDTQYF | TGTGCCAGCTCACCACTTGGACAGGGAATCACAGATACGCAGTATTTT
TRBJ1-4 | TRBV13 | NA | TRBD1 | CASSSDRESEKLFF | TGTGCCAGCAGTTCGGACAGGGAGTCTGAAAAACTGTTTTTT
TRBJ2-5 | TRBV18 | NA | TRBD2 | CASSLGSGSKETQYF | TGTGCCAGCTCACTTGGTAGCGGGAGTAAGGAGACCCAGTACTTC
TRBJ2-1 | TRBV10-3 | NA | TRBD2 | CAISEGLDEQFF | TGTGCCATCAGTGAGGGACTAGATGAGCAGTTCTTC
TRBJ2-2 | TRBV30 | NA | NA | CAWADTNTGELFF | TGTGCCTGGGCGGACACGAACACCGGGGAGCTGTTTTTT
TRBJ2-7 | TRBV10-3 | NA | NA | CAISDLDEQYF | TGTGCCATCAGTGACCTCGACGAGCAGTACTTC
TRBJ2-1 | TRBV7-3 | NA | NA | CASRLASDNEQFF | TGTGCCAGCAGGCTAGCGAGTGACAATGAGCAGTTCTTC
TRBJ2-3 | TRBV30 | NA | TRBD2 | CAWSKAPSGLRPSTDTQYF | TGTGCCTGGAGTAAGGCCCCTAGCGGGCTTCGACCTAGCACAGATACGCAGTATTTT
TRBJ2-3 | TRBV6-2/TRBV6-3 | NA | TRBD1 | CASSYYGTDFTDTQYF | TGTGCCAGCAGTTACTACGGGACAGATTTCACAGATACGCAGTATTTT
TRBJ2-5 | TRBV4-2 | NA | NA | CASSQDYREETQYF | TGTGCCAGCAGCCAAGATTACAGGGAAGAGACCCAGTACTTC
TRBJ2-3 | TRBV4-3 | NA | NA | CASSLVGGSSDTQYF | TGCGCCAGCAGCCTAGTAGGAGGGAGCTCGGATACGCAGTATTTT
TRBJ2-3 | TRBV7-9 | NA | TRBD1 | CASSLGQGGQYF | TGTGCCAGCAGCCTAGGACAGGGTGGGCAGTATTTT
TRBJ2-7 | TRBV12-3/TRBV12-4 | NA | TRBD1 | CASSPGQNEQYF | TGTGCCAGCAGTCCGGGACAGAATGAGCAGTACTTC
TRBJ2-7 | TRBV23-1 | once | TRBD2 | CASSQSILAGEGSSYEQYF | TGCGCCAGCAGTCAATCGATCCTAGCGGGAGAGGGAAGCTCCTACGAGCAGTACTTC
TRBJ2-1 | TRBV5-1 | few | TRBD1 | CASSWTGSGSDEQFF | TGCGCCAGCAGCTGGACAGGGTCGGGTAGCGATGAGCAGTTCTTC
TRBJ2-5 | TRBV7-8 | NA | TRBD1 | CASSLRDRGFQETQYF | TGTGCCAGCAGCCTCCGGGACAGGGGTTTTCAAGAGACCCAGTACTTC
TRBJ2-7 | TRBV6-5 | NA | NA | CASSYFRDEQYF | TGTGCCAGCAGTTACTTCCGGGACGAGCAGTACTTC
TRBJ2-4 | TRBV6-5 | NA | NA | CASSSGAKNIQYF | TGTGCCAGCAGTTCCGGGGCCAAAAACATTCAGTACTTC
TRBJ2-7 | TRBV13 | once | NA | CASSLVQGGSEQYF | TGTGCCAGCAGCTTAGTTCAGGGCGGAAGCGAGCAGTACTTC
TRBJ2-1 | TRBV6-2/TRBV6-3 | NA | TRBD2 | CASSWASGENPSYNEQFF | TGTGCCAGCAGTTGGGCTAGCGGGGAGAACCCCTCCTACAATGAGCAGTTCTTC
TRBJ2-3 | TRBV7-2 | NA | TRBD2 | CASSLVVLAGGTQYF | TGTGCCAGCAGCTTAGTGGTCTTAGCGGGGGGTACGCAGTATTTT
TRBJ1-5 | TRBV28 | once | NA | CASVAPYSNQPQHF | TGTGCCAGCGTCGCTCCCTATAGCAATCAGCCCCAGCATTTT
TRBJ1-1 | TRBV4-2 | NA | NA | CASSHRTGPNTEAFF | TGTGCCAGCAGCCATAGAACAGGACCAAACACTGAAGCTTTCTTT
TRBJ2-2 | TRBV7-8 | once | NA | CASSRGDSINTGELFF | TGTGCCAGCAGCCGGGGGGACAGCATAAACACCGGGGAGCTGTTTTTT
TRBJ1-1 | TRBV3-1/TRBV3-2 | NA | NA | CASTPGGATTEAFF | TGTGCCAGCACCCCAGGAGGGGCTACGACTGAAGCTTTCTTT
TRBJ1-1 | TRBV28 | NA | NA | CASTTPNTEAFF | TGTGCCAGCACTACCCCAAACACTGAAGCTTTCTTT
TRBJ2-7 | TRBV30 | NA | NA | CARTQRGNYEQYF | TGTGCCCGAACACAAAGGGGGAATTACGAGCAGTACTTC
TRBJ2-1 | TRBV7-9 | NA | TRBD2 | CASSLGLAGIPQFF | TGTGCCAGCAGCTTGGGACTAGCGGGGATTCCGCAGTTCTTC
TRBJ1-6 | TRBV4-1 | once | NA | CASSQDSTGWDSYNSPLHF | TGCGCCAGCAGCCAAGATTCAACAGGGTGGGATTCCTATAATTCACCCCTCCACTTT
TRBJ1-2 | TRBV5-4 | NA | NA | CASRDQDSRRGYTF | TGTGCCAGCAGAGATCAAGACTCCCGGAGGGGCTACACCTTC
TRBJ1-2 | TRBV2 | NA | NA | CASPRLYTSRGYTF | TGTGCCAGCCCCCGACTGTACACCTCCCGTGGCTACACCTTC
TRBJ2-7 | TRBV28 | NA | TRBD2 | CASSTGTSSLYF | TGTGCCAGCAGTACCGGGACTAGCAGCTTGTACTTC
TRBJ1-5 | TRBV3-1/TRBV3-2 | NA | NA | CASSQGAGNQPQHF | TGTGCCAGCAGCCAAGGGGCAGGCAATCAGCCCCAGCATTTT